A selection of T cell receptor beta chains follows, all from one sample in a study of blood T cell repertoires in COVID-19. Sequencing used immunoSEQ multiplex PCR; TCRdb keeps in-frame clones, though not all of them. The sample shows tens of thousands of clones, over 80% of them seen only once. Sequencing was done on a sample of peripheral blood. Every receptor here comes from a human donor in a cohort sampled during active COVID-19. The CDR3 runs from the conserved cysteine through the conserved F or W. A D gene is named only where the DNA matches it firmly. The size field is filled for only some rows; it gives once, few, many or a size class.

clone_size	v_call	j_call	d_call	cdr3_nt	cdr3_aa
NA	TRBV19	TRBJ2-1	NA	TGTGCCAGTTTTACAGGGGGTTCGCAGCGGGGTGAGCAGTTCTTC	CASFTGGSQRGEQFF
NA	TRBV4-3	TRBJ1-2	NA	TGCGCCAGCAGCCAGGATAGCCTTGAGGGGGGGATCTATGGCTACACCTTC	CASSQDSLEGGIYGYTF
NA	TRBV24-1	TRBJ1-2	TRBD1	TGTGCCACCAGTGATTCGGGACAGGGGAGCTTCGGCTACACCTTC	CATSDSGQGSFGYTF
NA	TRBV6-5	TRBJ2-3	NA	TGTGCCAGCAGGAGAGACTACAAGTATACGCAGTATTTT	CASRRDYKYTQYF
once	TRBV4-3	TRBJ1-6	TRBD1	TGCGCCAGCAGCCAAGAGCGACAGGGCCCCAATTCACCCCTCCACTTT	CASSQERQGPNSPLHF
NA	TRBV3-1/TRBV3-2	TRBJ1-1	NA	TGTGCCAGCAGCCCAGGCCCGAACACTGAAGCTTTCTTT	CASSPGPNTEAFF
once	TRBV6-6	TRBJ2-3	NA	TGTGCCAGCAGGCCGGGACAAAGGGCAGATACGCAGTATTTT	CASRPGQRADTQYF
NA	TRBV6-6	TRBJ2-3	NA	TGTGCCAGCGCCCTGGGGGGGCCTTTCACAGATACGCAGTATTTT	CASALGGPFTDTQYF
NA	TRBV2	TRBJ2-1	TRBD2	TGTGCCAGCTTCCGGACTAGCTCTGGCAATGAGCAGTTCTTC	CASFRTSSGNEQFF
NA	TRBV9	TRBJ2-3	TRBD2	TGTGCCAGCCAACGACTAGCGGGGGCAGGGGATACGCAGTATTTT	CASQRLAGAGDTQYF
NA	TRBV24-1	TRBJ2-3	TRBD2	TGTGCCACCAGTGTAAATTCTGGCGGGGGGGACGCAGATACGCAGTATTTT	CATSVNSGGGDADTQYF
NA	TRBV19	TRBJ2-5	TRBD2	TGTGCCAGTAGTATAGTTTTCCCATCACTAGCGGGGGGGAGAGAGACCCAGTACTTC	CASSIVFPSLAGGRETQYF
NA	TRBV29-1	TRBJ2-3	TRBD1	TGCAGCGTTACCGGTGGGGAACAGGGGGGCACAGATACGCAGTATTTT	CSVTGGEQGGTDTQYF
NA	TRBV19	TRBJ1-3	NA	TGTGCCAGTATTGAGGGAACCTACTCTGGAAACACCATATATTTT	CASIEGTYSGNTIYF
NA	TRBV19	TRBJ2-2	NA	TGTGCCAGTAGTATAGACAGGCCCCTTAACACCGGGGAGCTGTTTTTT	CASSIDRPLNTGELFF
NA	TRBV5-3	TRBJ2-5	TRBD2	TGTGCCAGAAGCTTTAGCGGGGGGGCTTGGGAGACCCAGTACTTC	CARSFSGGAWETQYF
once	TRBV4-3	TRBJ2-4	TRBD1	TGCGCCAGCAGCCAAGATGGGACAGGGACGACATTAGCCAAAAACATTCAGTACTTC	CASSQDGTGTTLAKNIQYF
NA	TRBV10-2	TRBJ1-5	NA	TGCGCCAGCAGTGTCGGGGGGGAGGGGTGGCCCCAGCATTTT	CASSVGGEGWPQHF
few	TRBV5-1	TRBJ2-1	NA	TGCGCCAGCAGCTTGGGGGGGCTCTCCTACAATGAGCAGTTCTTC	CASSLGGLSYNEQFF
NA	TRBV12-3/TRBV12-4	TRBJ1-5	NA	TGTGCCAGCAGTTCGGGGAGACAGCCCCAGCATTTT	CASSSGRQPQHF
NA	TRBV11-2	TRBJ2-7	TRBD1	TGTGCCAGCAGCTTTTCGGGACAGGAGTCCTACGAGCAGTACTTC	CASSFSGQESYEQYF
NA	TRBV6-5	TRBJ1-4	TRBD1	TGTGCCAGCAGACTACAGGGGGCTAATGAAAAACTGTTTTTT	CASRLQGANEKLFF
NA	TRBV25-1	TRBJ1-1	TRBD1	TGTGCCAGCAGAAGGACAGGGTATGGCACTGAAGCTTTCTTT	CASRRTGYGTEAFF
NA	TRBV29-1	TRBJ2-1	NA	TGCAGCGCCCAGCGGTTAGCGACATACAATGAGCAGTTCTTC	CSAQRLATYNEQFF
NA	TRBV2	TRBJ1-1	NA	TGTGCCAGCAGTCCATCGTTAACAGGGAACACTGAAGCTTTCTTT	CASSPSLTGNTEAFF
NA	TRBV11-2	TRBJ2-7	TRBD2	TGTGCCAGCAGCGCTCAACTAGCGGGGGGGCTTGAAGAGCAGTACTTC	CASSAQLAGGLEEQYF
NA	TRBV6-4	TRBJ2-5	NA	TGTGCCAGCAGTCAAAACTCCGACAGCCAAGAGACCCAGTACTTC	CASSQNSDSQETQYF
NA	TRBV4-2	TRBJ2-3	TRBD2	TGTGCCAGCAGCCAAGATTGGAGCGCGGGGGTTCGCACAGATACGCAGTATTTT	CASSQDWSAGVRTDTQYF
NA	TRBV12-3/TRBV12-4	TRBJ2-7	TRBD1	TGTGCCAGCCGACAGGGCTACGAGCAGTACTTC	CASRQGYEQYF
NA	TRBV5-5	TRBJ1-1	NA	TGTGCCAGCAGCCCACAAAACACTGAAGCTTTCTTT	CASSPQNTEAFF
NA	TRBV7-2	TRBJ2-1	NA	TGTGCCAGCAGCCCATCAAACTCCTACAATGAGCAGTTCTTC	CASSPSNSYNEQFF
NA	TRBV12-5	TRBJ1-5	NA	TGTGCTAGTGGTTTGGACAGGGTAACTCAGCCCCAGCATTTT	CASGLDRVTQPQHF
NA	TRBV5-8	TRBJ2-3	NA	TGTGCCAGCAGCGCCGGACTTGTCACAGATACGCAGTATTTT	CASSAGLVTDTQYF
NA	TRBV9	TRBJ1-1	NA	TGTGCCAGCAGCGTGGGGGGAGGAGCAACTGAAGCTTTCTTT	CASSVGGGATEAFF
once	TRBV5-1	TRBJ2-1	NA	TGCGCCAGCAGCTTGACGGGCGGGGCATACAATGAGCAGTTCTTC	CASSLTGGAYNEQFF
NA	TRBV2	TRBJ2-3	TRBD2	TGTGCCAGCAGGCCGACTAGCGGGGGGGAGGGAGATACGCAGTATTTT	CASRPTSGGEGDTQYF
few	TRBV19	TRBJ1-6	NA	TGTGCCAGTAGTACGACCTCCGGCGGGCCGTCCGATTCACCCCTCCACTTT	CASSTTSGGPSDSPLHF
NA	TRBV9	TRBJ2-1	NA	TGTGCCAGCAGCGTAGTAGTCCGCAAGAACAATGAGCAGTTCTTC	CASSVVVRKNNEQFF
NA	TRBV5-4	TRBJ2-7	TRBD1	TGTGCCAGCAGCTTGGACTCAGGGGGCTCCTACGAGCAGTACTTC	CASSLDSGGSYEQYF
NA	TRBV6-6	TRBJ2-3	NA	TGTGCCAGCACCGAGGGGGGGTCAAGGGATACGCAGTATTTT	CASTEGGSRDTQYF